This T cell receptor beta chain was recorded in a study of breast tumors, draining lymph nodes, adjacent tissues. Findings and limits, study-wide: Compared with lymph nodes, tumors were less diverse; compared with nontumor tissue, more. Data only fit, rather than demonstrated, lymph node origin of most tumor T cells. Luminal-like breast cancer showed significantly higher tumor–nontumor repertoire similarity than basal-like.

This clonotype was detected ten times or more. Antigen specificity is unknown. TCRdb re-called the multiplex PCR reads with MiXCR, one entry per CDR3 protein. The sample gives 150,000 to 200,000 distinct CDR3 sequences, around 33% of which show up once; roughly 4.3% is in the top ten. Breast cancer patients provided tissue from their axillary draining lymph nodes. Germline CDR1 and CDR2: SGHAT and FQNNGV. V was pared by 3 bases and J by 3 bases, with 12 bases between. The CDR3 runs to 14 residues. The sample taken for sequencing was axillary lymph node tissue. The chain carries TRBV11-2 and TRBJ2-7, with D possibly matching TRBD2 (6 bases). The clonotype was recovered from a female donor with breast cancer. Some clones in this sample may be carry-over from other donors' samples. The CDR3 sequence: CASSFSGRNYEQYF. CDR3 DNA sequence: TGTGCCAGCAGCTTTTCCGGGAGAAACTACGAGCAGTACTTC.